The source of this T cell receptor beta chain is a study of siplizumab effects on memory and regulatory T cells. General study points: A major contribution to the alloresponse seemed to be made by naive T cells, which seemed more diverse than memory cells. Alloreactive sequences traceable to unstimulated CD4+ memory cells were significantly reduced by siplizumab. In roughly 80-97% of proliferating CD4+ or CD8+ clones, a naive or memory phenotype could not be assigned.

As concerns this clone: The antigen is undetermined.

With 0 bases clipped from V and 3 bases from J, the junction kept 2 bases outside the gene matches. Germline lookup yields CDR1 SGDLS and CDR2 YYNGEE. The CDR3 has 15 amino acids. TCR templates, about 100,000 per sample, were assayed. TCRdb's copy holds only in-frame clones and misses some; the assay was immunoSEQ multiplex PCR. The table has about 120,000 clones, 93% seen once. This receptor was obtained from a human donor in good health. The rearrangement joins TRBV9 to TRBJ2-1; 8 nucleotides align to TRBD2. The source material was non-Treg CD4+ T cells sorted from blood. CDR3 DNA: TGTGCCAGCAGCGTAGATAGCGGGGACTACAATGAGCAGTTCTTC. Translation gives CASSVDSGDYNEQFF.